The sequence of this TCR beta chain was determined in a study of blood T cell repertoires in COVID-19. Whole-study context: PBMCs, B-cell-depleted T cells, or T cells provided the cDNA or gDNA that made up the material.

Germline V gene sequence: CDR1 SNHLY, CDR2 FYNNEI. The CDR3 length is 12 residues. V was pared by 7 bases and J by 3 bases, with 9 bases between. Methods used by the authors: Counts of nucleated cells, estimated from reference gene primer amplification, were obtained. Profiled with immunoSEQ multiplex PCR; TCRdb holds only in-frame clones, not every one. V and J calls and clone size are copied from that table; D and trimming were computed from the DNA. The sample has some 90,000 clones; about 88% are singletons. The sequence was obtained from a man in his forties or fifties with acute or convalescent COVID-19. Sequenced sample: peripheral blood. The chain is built from TRBV2 and TRBJ1-2, with D hard to call. The CDR3 region is CASKKQDYGYTF. The CDR3 DNA reads TGTGCCAGCAAGAAGCAGGACTATGGCTACACCTTC.